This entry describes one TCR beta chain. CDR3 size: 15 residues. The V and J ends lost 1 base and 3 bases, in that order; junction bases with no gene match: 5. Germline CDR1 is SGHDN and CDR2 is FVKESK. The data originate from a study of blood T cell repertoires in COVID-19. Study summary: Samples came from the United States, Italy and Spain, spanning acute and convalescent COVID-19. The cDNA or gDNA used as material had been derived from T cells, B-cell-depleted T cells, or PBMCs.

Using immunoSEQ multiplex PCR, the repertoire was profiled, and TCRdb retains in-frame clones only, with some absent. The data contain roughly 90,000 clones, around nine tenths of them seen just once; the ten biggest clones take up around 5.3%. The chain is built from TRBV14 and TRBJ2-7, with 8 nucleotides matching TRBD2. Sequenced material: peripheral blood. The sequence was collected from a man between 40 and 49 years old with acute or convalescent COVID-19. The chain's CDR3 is CASSQVMGLDYEQYF. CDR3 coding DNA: TGTGCCAGCAGCCAAGTAATGGGACTAGACTACGAGCAGTACTTC. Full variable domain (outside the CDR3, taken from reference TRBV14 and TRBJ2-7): EAGVTQFPSHSVIEKGQTVTLRCDPISGHDNLYWYRRVMGKEIKFLLHFVKESKQDESGMPNNRFLAERTGGTYSTLKVQPAELEDSGVYFCASSQVMGLDYEQYFGPGTRLTVT.